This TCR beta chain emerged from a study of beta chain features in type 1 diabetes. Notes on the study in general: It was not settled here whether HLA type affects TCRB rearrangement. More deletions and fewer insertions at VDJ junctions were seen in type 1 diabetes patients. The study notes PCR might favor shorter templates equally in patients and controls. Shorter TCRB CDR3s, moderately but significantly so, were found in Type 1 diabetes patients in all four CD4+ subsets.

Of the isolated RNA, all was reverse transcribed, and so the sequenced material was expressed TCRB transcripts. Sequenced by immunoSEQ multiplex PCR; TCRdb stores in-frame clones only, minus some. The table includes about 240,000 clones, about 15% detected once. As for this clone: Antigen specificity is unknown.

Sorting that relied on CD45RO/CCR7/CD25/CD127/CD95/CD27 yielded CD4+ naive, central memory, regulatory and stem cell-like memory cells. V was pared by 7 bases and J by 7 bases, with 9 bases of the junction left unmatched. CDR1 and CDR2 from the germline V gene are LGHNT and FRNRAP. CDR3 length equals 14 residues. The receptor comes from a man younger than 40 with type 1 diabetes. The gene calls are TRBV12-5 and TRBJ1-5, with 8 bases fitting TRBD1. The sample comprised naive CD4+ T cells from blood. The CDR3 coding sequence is TGTGCTAGTGCTCTTTCGGGGACAGGACAGCCCCAGCATTTT. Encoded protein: CASALSGTGQPQHF. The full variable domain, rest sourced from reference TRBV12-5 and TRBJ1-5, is DARVTQTPRHKVTEMGQEVTMRCQPILGHNTVFWYRQTMMQGLELLAYFRNRAPLDDSGMPKDRFSAEMPDATLATLKIQPSEPRDSAVYFCASALSGTGQPQHFGDGTRLSIL.